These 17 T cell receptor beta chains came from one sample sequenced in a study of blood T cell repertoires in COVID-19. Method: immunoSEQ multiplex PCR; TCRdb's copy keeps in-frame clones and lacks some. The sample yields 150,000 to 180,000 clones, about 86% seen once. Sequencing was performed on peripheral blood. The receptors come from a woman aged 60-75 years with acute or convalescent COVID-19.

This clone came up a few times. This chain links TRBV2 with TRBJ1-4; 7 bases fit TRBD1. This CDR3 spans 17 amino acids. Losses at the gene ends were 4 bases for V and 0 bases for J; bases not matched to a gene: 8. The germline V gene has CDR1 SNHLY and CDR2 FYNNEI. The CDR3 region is CASSGITGQTTNEKLFF. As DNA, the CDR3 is TGTGCCAGCAGTGGTATAACGGGACAGACAACTAATGAAAAACTGTTTTTT.

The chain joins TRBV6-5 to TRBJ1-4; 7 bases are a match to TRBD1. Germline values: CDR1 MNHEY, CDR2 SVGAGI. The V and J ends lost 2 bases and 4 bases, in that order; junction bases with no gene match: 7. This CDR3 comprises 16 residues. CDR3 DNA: TGTGCCAGCAGTTACCAAACAGGGGCGAATAATGAAAAACTGTTTTTT. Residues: CASSYQTGANNEKLFF.

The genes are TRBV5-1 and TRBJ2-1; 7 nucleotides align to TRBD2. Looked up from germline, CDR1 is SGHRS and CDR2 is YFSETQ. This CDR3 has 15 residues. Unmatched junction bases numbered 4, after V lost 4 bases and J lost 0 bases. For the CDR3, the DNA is TGCGCCAGCAGCGGAGGGACTATCTCCTACAATGAGCAGTTCTTC. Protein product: CASSGGTISYNEQFF. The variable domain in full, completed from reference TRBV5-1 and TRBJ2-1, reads KAGVTQTPRYLIKTRGQQVTLSCSPISGHRSVSWYQQTPGQGLQFLFEYFSETQRNKGNFPGRFSGRQFSNSRSEMNVSTLELGDSALYLCASSGGTISYNEQFFGPGTRLTVL.

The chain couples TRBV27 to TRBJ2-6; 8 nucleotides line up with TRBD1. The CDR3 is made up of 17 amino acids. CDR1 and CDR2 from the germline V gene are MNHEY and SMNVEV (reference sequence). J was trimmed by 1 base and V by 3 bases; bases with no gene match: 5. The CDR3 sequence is CASSFTNRGSGANVLTF. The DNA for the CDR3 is TGTGCCAGCAGTTTCACCAACAGGGGGTCTGGGGCCAACGTCCTGACTTTC. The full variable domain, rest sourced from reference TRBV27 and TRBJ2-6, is EAQVTQNPRYLITVTGKKLTVTCSQNMNHEYMSWYRQDPGLGLRQIYYSMNVEVTDKGDVPEGYKVSRKEKRNFPLILESPSPNQTSLYFCASSFTNRGSGANVLTFGAGSRLTVL.

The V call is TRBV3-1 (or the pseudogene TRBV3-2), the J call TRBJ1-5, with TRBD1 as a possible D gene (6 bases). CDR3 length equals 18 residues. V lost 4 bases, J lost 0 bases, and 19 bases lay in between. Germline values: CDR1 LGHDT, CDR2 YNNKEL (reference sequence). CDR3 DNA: TGTGCCAGCAGCCCCAGCTGGGGGGGGGCAGATAGCAATCAGCCCCAGCATTTT. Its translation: CASSPSWGGADSNQPQHF.

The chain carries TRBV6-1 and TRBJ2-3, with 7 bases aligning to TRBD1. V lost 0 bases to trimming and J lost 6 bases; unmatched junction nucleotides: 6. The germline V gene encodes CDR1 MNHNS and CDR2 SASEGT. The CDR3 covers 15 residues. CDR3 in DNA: TGTGCCAGCAGTGAAGCTTCAGGGGGACCGGATACGCAGTATTTT. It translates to CASSEASGGPDTQYF.

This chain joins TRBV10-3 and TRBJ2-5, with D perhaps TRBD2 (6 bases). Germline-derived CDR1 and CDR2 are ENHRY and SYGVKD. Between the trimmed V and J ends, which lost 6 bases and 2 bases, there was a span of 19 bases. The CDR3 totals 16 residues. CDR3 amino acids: CAISSPPAGKQETQYF. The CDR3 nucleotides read TGTGCCATCAGCTCCCCCCCCGCGGGGAAACAAGAGACCCAGTACTTC.

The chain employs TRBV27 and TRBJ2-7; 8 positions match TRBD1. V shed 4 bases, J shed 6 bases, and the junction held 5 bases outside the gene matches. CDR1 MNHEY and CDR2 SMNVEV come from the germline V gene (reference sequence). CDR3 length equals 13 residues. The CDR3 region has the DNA TGTGCCAGCAGTTCGGACAGGGTTTGCGAGCAGTACGTC. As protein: CASSSDRVCEQYV.

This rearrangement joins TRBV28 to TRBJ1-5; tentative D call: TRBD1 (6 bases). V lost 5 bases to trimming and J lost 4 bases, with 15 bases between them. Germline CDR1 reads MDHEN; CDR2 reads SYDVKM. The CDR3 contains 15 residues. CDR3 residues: CASSGPGTNNQPQHF. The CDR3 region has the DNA TGTGCCAGCAGTGGGCCAGGGACAAATAATCAGCCCCAGCATTTT.

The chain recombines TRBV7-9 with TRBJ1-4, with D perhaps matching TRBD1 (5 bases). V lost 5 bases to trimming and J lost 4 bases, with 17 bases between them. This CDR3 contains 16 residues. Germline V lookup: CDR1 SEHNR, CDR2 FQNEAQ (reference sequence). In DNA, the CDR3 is TGTGCCAGCAGCCCCCCATTGGGGCAGGTTAATGAAAAACTGTTTTTT. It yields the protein CASSPPLGQVNEKLFF.

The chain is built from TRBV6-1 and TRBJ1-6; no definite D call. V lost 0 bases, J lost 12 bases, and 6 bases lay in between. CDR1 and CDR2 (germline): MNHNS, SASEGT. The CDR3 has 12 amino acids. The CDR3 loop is CASSEAYRPLHF. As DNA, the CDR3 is TGTGCCAGCAGTGAAGCGTATAGACCCCTCCACTTT.

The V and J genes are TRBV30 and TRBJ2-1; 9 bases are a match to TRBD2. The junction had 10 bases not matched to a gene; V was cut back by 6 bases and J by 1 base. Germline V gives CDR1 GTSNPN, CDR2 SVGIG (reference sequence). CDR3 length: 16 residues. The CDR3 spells CACSWRGGRSYNEQFF. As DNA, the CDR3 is TGTGCCTGCTCCTGGCGGGGGGGCCGATCCTACAATGAGCAGTTCTTC.

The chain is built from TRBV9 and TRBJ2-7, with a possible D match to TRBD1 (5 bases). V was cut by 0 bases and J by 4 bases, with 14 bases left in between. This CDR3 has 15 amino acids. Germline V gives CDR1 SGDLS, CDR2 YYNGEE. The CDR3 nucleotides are TGTGCCAGCAGCGTAGAACCCAGGGAAGGATACGAGCAGTACTTC. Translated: CASSVEPREGYEQYF. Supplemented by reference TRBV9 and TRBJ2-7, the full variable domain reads DSGVTQTPKHLITATGQRVTLRCSPRSGDLSVYWYQQSLDQGLQFLIQYYNGEERAKGNILERFSAQQFPDLHSELNLSSLELGDSALYFCASSVEPREGYEQYFGPGTRLTVT.

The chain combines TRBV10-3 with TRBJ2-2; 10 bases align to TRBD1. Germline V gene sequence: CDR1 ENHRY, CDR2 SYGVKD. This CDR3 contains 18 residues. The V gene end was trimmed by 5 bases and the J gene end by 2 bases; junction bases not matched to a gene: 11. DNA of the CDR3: TGTGCCATCAGTTACCCAGGTGGGACAGGGGTCAACACCGGGGAGCTGTTTTTT. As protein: CAISYPGGTGVNTGELFF.

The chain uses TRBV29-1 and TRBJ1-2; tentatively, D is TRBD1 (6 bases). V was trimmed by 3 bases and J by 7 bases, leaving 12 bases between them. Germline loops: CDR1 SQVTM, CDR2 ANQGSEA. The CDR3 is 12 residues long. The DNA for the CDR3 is TGCAGCGTTGACAGGGGTCTTTCTGGCTACACCTTC. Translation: CSVDRGLSGYTF.

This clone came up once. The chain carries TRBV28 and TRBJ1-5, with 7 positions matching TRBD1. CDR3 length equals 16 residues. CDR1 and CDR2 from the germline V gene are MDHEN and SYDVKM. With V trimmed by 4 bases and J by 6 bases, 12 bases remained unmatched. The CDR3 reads CASSSPDRAQSQPQHF. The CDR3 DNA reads TGTGCCAGCAGTTCCCCTGACAGGGCCCAAAGTCAGCCCCAGCATTTT.

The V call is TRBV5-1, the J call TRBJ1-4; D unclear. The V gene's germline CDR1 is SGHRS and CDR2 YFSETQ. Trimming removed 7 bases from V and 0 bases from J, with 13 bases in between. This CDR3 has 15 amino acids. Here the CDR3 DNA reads TGCGCCAGCCGGTGGAACGGAGCAACTAATGAAAAACTGTTTTTT. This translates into CASRWNGATNEKLFF.